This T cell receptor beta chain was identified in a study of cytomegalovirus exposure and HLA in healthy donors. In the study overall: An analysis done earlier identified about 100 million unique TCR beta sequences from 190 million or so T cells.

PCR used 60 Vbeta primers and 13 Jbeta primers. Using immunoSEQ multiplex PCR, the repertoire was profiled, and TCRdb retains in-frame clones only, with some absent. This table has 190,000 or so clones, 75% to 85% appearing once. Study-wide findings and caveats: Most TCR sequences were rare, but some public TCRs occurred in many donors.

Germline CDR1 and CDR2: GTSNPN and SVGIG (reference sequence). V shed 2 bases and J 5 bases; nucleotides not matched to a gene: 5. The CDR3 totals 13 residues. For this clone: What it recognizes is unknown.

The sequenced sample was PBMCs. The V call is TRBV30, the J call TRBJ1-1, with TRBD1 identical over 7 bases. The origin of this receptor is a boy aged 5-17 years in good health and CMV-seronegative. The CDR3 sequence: CAWSRAGGTEAFF. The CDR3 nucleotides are TGTGCCTGGAGTAGAGCAGGGGGTACTGAAGCTTTCTTT.